This T cell receptor (beta chain) was identified in a study of T cell responses to AZD1222 COVID-19 vaccine. About the study: Second-dose timings of about 4 or about 12 weeks were pooled.

The data were produced by immunoSEQ multiplex PCR, yet TCRdb's version contains in-frame clones alone and is incomplete. Counted here are about 130,000 clones, roughly 93% occurring once; the ten biggest clones make up roughly 7%. V lost 3 bases and J lost 6; bases outside the gene matches: 11. There are 17 residues in the CDR3. Germline CDR1 is MDHEN and CDR2 is SYDVKM. This clone was observed a single time. The chain carries TRBV28 and TRBJ2-3; TRBD1 aligns across 11 bases. Sample: peripheral blood, taken on day 0 of AZD1222 vaccination. The TCR sequence derives from an adult in good health. CDR3 sequence: CASSFTGTGGMSDTQYF. The CDR3 DNA sequence: TGTGCCAGCAGTTTCACCGGGACAGGGGGAATGAGTGATACGCAGTATTTT. The complete variable domain, with remaining parts taken from reference TRBV28 and TRBJ2-3, reads DVKVTQSSRYLVKRTGEKVFLECVQDMDHENMFWYRQDPGLGLRLIYFSYDVKMKEKGDIPEGYSVSREKKERFSLILESASTNQTSMYLCASSFTGTGGMSDTQYFGPGTRLTVL.